This is a list of T cell receptor beta chains from one sample in a study of T cells expressing NK-cell markers. TCRdb re-called the 5' RACE reads; one entry per CDR3 protein, DNA not given. The sample holds roughly 430,000 distinct CDR3 sequences. The sequencing input was blood T cells: a sorted CD56 or NKG2C T cell subset, CD4+ or CD8+ T cells, or bulk PBMC T cells (not recorded which). Receptors were obtained from a woman between 18 and 70 years old in good health. Both conserved end residues are part of each CDR3.

TRBV7-7	TRBJ2-5	CASSLGRQVKGTQYF
TRBV3-1	TRBJ2-7	CASSQGVGLALSYEQYF
TRBV7-6	TRBJ2-2	CASSLVRGASTGELFF
TRBV12-3/TRBV12-4	TRBJ2-1	CASSGLAYNEQFF
TRBV15	TRBJ2-5	CATSRTPYQETQYF
TRBV12-3/TRBV12-4	TRBJ1-5	CASSFGYSNQPQHF
TRBV5-4	TRBJ2-2	CASSLNGVLTGELFF
TRBV6-6	TRBJ2-7	CASSPSVVQYF
TRBV9	TRBJ1-1	CASSPGGTVNTEAFF
TRBV7-9	TRBJ1-2	CASSFASGGSYGYTF
TRBV7-7	TRBJ2-1	CASSLQAGGYNEQFF
TRBV27	TRBJ2-1	CASSSSGSHNEQFF
TRBV10-3	TRBJ2-5	CAISKSSETQYF
TRBV19	TRBJ2-1	CASRENIAGILNNEQFF
TRBV20-1	TRBJ2-4	CSANPGTSGRYIQYF
TRBV11-2	TRBJ2-5	CASSPLTGKQETQYF
TRBV12-3/TRBV12-4	TRBJ2-1	CASSSRRPGRDEQFF
TRBV7-2	TRBJ2-1	CASSGGSISQFF
TRBV7-9	TRBJ2-1	CASSLISPYNEQFF
TRBV5-6	TRBJ2-4	CASSLSKTLAKNIQYF
TRBV12-3/TRBV12-4	TRBJ2-3	CASSLLSGADTQYF
TRBV7-2	TRBJ2-7	CASSSRASGRMDEQYF
TRBV29-1	TRBJ1-1	CSVEGSSPEAFF
TRBV20-1	TRBJ2-5	CSYNAGGTQETQYF
TRBV6-1	TRBJ1-3	CASSRTAGNTIYF
TRBV7-6	TRBJ2-1	CASSPRTSANNEQFF
TRBV4-1	TRBJ2-5	CASSQGGLAQETQYF
TRBV28	TRBJ1-3	CASIAWGQSSGNTIYF
TRBV29-1	TRBJ2-7	CSVESGVSYEQYF
TRBV12-3/TRBV12-4	TRBJ2-3	CASSLAQGARGTDTQYF
TRBV11-1	TRBJ1-2	CASSLEGDSYGYTF
TRBV7-3	TRBJ2-1	CASSTGGLGVNEQFF
TRBV18	TRBJ2-2	CASSSYQQGRIGELFF
TRBV20-1	TRBJ2-3	CSAPNSGGGTDTQYF
TRBV6-1	TRBJ2-1	CASSMGTGYNEQFF
TRBV12-3/TRBV12-4	TRBJ2-3	CASSLDPYSTDTQYF
TRBV7-9	TRBJ2-5	CASSYPTSGGLETQYF
TRBV28	TRBJ2-7	CASSRQGTHSSYEQYF
TRBV4-2	TRBJ1-4	CASSRLTGVNEKLFF
TRBV6-5	TRBJ2-1	CASSYMGGRTYNEQFF
TRBV6-2/TRBV6-3	TRBJ1-1	CASRVWRGEDAEAFF
TRBV11-2	TRBJ1-1	CASSLEGQGHLF
TRBV30	TRBJ1-2	CAWRALGEGNYGYTF
TRBV7-8	TRBJ2-7	CASSLGDRGHEQYF
TRBV10-3	TRBJ2-1	CAISRGGAVYNEQFF
TRBV5-1	TRBJ1-1	CASSYDSEAFF